These T cell receptor beta chains were read from a single sample in a study of blood T cell repertoires in COVID-19. Only in-frame clones appear in the TCRdb table, and some are missing; sequencing was by immunoSEQ multiplex PCR. The repertoire holds some 20,000 clones, 82% seen once, with around 5.6% in the top ten. The specimen sequenced was peripheral blood. These receptors came from a human donor in a cohort sampled during active COVID-19. CDR3s include the opening cysteine and the closing phenylalanine or tryptophan.

TRBV19	TRBJ1-1	CASIVDRGRATEAFF
TRBV24-1	TRBJ2-7	CATSRRTGSEQYF
TRBV6-5	TRBJ2-7	CASSTSTEYYEQYF
TRBV18	TRBJ2-1	CASSPPSGRAGEQFF
TRBV4-2	TRBJ2-3	CASSQGGGTDTQYF
TRBV24-1	TRBJ2-1	CATEAAGVREQFF
TRBV28	TRBJ2-7	CASSLSRGLGEQYF
TRBV7-9	TRBJ2-7	CASSLASGQGASVF
TRBV14	TRBJ2-1	CASSQLPIAGSSYNEQFF
TRBV28	TRBJ1-1	CASSPRAPMGGTEAFF
TRBV28	TRBJ2-3	CASSLSTGVVDTQYF
TRBV18	TRBJ2-5	CASSPPNGQETQYF
TRBV7-9	TRBJ2-5	CASSRGQFGETQYF
TRBV6-1	TRBJ2-5	CASSEETGGSETQYF
TRBV6-5	TRBJ2-1	CASSTGWWAPEQFF
TRBV4-2	TRBJ2-7	CASSQESRAGVSEQYF
TRBV11-2	TRBJ2-1	CASSLVGTTTNEQFF
TRBV5-1	TRBJ1-2	CASSPPGQSYGYTF
TRBV19	TRBJ2-7	CASSIGTGPYEQYF
TRBV9	TRBJ2-3	CASSVASGRAQIRADTQYF
TRBV11-2	TRBJ2-7	CASSLPGTGPYEQYF
TRBV15	TRBJ2-5	CATSRRASGRETQYF
TRBV6-5	TRBJ1-1	CASRLGGAGGTEAFF
TRBV19	TRBJ1-2	CASSIGGSVFYGYTF
TRBV5-1	TRBJ1-6	CASSFQGAVDNSPLHF
TRBV9	TRBJ2-7	CASSVGGGLSYEQYF
TRBV28	TRBJ2-7	CASRPGTGDYEQYF
TRBV6-4	TRBJ2-2	CASSDSTGGPGELFF
TRBV5-6	TRBJ1-3	CASSLEQGFSGNTIYF
TRBV6-4	TRBJ2-6	CASSDSSVSGANVLTF
TRBV18	TRBJ1-1	CASSDSGTGANTEAFF
TRBV7-2	TRBJ2-7	CASRDGTGDYEQYF
TRBV28	TRBJ1-2	CATTQTTTGYGYTF
TRBV19	TRBJ2-7	CASSIRRDQAYEQYF
TRBV4-1	TRBJ2-1	CASSSTRGGFYNEQFF
TRBV5-1	TRBJ2-7	CASSLGRRGVAEQYF
TRBV4-1	TRBJ2-1	CASSQEAGEAVTNEQFF
TRBV19	TRBJ2-7	CASSIGLSGSEQYF
TRBV5-1	TRBJ1-6	CASSSDGDSPLHF
TRBV10-3	TRBJ2-1	CAIGTLAGGPDEQFF
TRBV12-3/TRBV12-4	TRBJ1-1	CASSTGYTEAFF
TRBV19	TRBJ2-2	CASSMQGAVTGELFF
TRBV2	TRBJ2-1	CASSEAPGDREFF
TRBV14	TRBJ2-7	CASSQGGFRDRVSYEQYF
TRBV28	TRBJ1-6	CASSLGGGAGSPLHF
TRBV7-9	TRBJ2-7	CASSPRSSYEQYF
TRBV29-1	TRBJ1-2	CSVAGTGGNGYTF
TRBV7-3	TRBJ1-4	CASSPLISKGGGAEKLFF
TRBV3-1/TRBV3-2	TRBJ1-3	CASSQTLMDSGNTIYF